Listed here are 22 T cell receptor beta chains from one sample, sequenced in a study of cytomegalovirus exposure and HLA in healthy donors. A multiplex PCR was run with 60 Vbeta primers and 13 Jbeta primers. Profiled with immunoSEQ multiplex PCR; TCRdb holds only in-frame clones, not every one. Seen here are about 150,000 clones, approximately 69% observed once, and the top ten hold about 2%. The specimen sequenced was PBMCs. These receptors all come from a man between 25 and 39 years old in good health and CMV-seronegative.

V gene TRBV6-7 combines with J gene TRBJ1-2; tentative D call: TRBD1 (5 bases). TRBV6-7 carries the ORF label, with uncertain function. The CDR3 contains 16 residues. V was clipped by 1 base and J by 7 bases, with 19 bases between them. This chain's CDR3 is CASSYFGGRVDFGYTF. CDR3 bases: TGTGCCAGCAGTTACTTCGGGGGAAGGGTTGATTTTGGCTACACCTTC.

This chain uses TRBV6-1 with TRBJ1-2, with 7 positions matching TRBD1. The CDR3 covers 14 residues. Germline values: CDR1 MNHNS, CDR2 SASEGT. Trimming at V came to 7 bases and at J to 1 base, leaving 6 bases not matched to a gene. DNA of the CDR3: TGTGCCAGCACCCGGACAGGCGGTAACTATGGCTACACCTTC. Its translation is CASTRTGGNYGYTF.

This chain uses TRBV4-3 with TRBJ2-3; weak D call: TRBD2 (6 bases). Germline-derived CDR1 and CDR2 are LGHNA and YSLEER. V was trimmed by 0 bases and J by 7 bases, leaving 14 bases between them. The CDR3 spans 15 residues. CDR3 loop: CASSQDGREVNTQYF. For the CDR3, the DNA is TGCGCCAGCAGCCAAGATGGCAGGGAGGTAAATACGCAGTATTTT.

The chain employs TRBV2 and TRBJ2-1; 7 bases map to TRBD2. With 7 bases clipped from V and 0 bases from J, the junction kept 9 bases outside the gene matches. Germline-derived CDR1 and CDR2 are SNHLY and FYNNEI. The CDR3 runs 16 residues. The CDR3: CASTPAGESSYNEQFF. As DNA, the CDR3 is TGTGCCAGCACTCCTGCGGGGGAGAGCTCCTACAATGAGCAGTTCTTC. Using reference TRBV2 and TRBJ2-1 for the parts outside the CDR3, the full variable domain is EPEVTQTPSHQVTQMGQEVILRCVPISNHLYFYWYRQILGQKVEFLVSFYNNEISEKSEIFDDQFSVERPDGSNFTLKIRSTKLEDSAMYFCASTPAGESSYNEQFFGPGTRLTVL.

In its sample, this clone was seen once. The rearrangement links TRBV28 to TRBJ2-1; weak D call: TRBD1 (6 bases). CDR1 is MDHEN and CDR2 is SYDVKM in the germline V gene. V was clipped by 4 bases and J by 4 bases, with 20 bases between them. CDR3 length equals 17 residues. CDR3 bases: TGTGCCAGCAGTTCCCTGGACAGACCCCACCCTTACAATGAGCAGTTCTTC. It specifies CASSSLDRPHPYNEQFF.

This sequence joins TRBV7-9 and TRBJ2-1; D is perhaps TRBD2 (5 bases). Trimming took off 3 bases at V and 0 bases at J, with 9 bases between the two ends. Germline CDR1 is SEHNR and CDR2 is FQNEAQ (reference sequence). CDR3 size: 15 residues. The CDR3 region has the DNA TGTGCCAGCAGCTTCGCCGGAGGCTCCTACAATGAGCAGTTCTTC. Translating it yields CASSFAGGSYNEQFF.

The chain carries TRBV5-6 and TRBJ2-5; TRBD2 is a possible D gene (7 bases). Trimming cost V 4 bases and J 2 bases, with 21 bases left between them. The CDR3 has 17 residues. Germline V gene lookup returns CDR1 SGHDT and CDR2 YYEEEE. The CDR3 is CASSPGVGGRSQETQYF. The CDR3 region has the DNA TGTGCCAGCAGCCCGGGGGTGGGGGGGCGCTCGCAAGAGACCCAGTACTTC. The full variable domain, its missing parts supplied by reference TRBV5-6 and TRBJ2-5, is DAGVTQSPTHLIKTRGQQVTLRCSPKSGHDTVSWYQQALGQGPQFIFQYYEEEERQRGNFPDRFSGHQFPNYSSELNVNALLLGDSALYLCASSPGVGGRSQETQYFGPGTRLLVL.

The rearrangement joins TRBV4-3 to TRBJ2-3; 9 bases match TRBD2. Germline lookup yields CDR1 LGHNA and CDR2 YSLEER. V was clipped by 3 bases and J by 3 bases; unmatched bases: 4. The CDR3 is made up of 15 amino acids. CDR3 protein: CASSQGRGGTDTQYF. The CDR3 nucleotides read TGCGCCAGCAGCCAGGGGCGGGGGGGGACAGATACGCAGTATTTT.

The J gene is TRBJ1-6, the V gene TRBV19; a possible D gene is TRBD1 (5 bases). Germline loops: CDR1 LNHDA, CDR2 SQIVND (reference sequence). The CDR3 runs to 13 residues. V was pared by 9 bases and J by 7 bases, with 13 bases between. The CDR3 spells CASQRTRNSPLHF. CDR3 nucleotides: TGTGCCAGCCAACGGACACGGAATTCACCCCTCCACTTT. The full variable domain, with the rest looked up from reference TRBV19 and TRBJ1-6, is DGGITQSPKYLFRKEGQNVTLSCEQNLNHDAMYWYRQDPGQGLRLIYYSQIVNDFQKGDIAEGYSVSREKKESFPLTVTSAQKNPTAFYLCASQRTRNSPLHFGNGTRLTVT.

The gene calls are TRBV27 and TRBJ2-7; 7 positions match TRBD1. Germline V lookup: CDR1 MNHEY, CDR2 SMNVEV (reference sequence). This CDR3 spans 14 amino acids. The trim removed 3 bases at V and 1 base at J, leaving 3 bases unmatched. The CDR3 here is CASSFVGQSYEQYF. For the CDR3, the DNA is TGTGCCAGCAGTTTTGTGGGACAGTCCTACGAGCAGTACTTC.

V usage is TRBV10-2 and J usage is TRBJ2-1, with 9 bases fitting TRBD1. With V trimmed by 3 bases and J by 9 bases, 12 bases remained unmatched. Germline V gene lookup returns CDR1 WSHSY and CDR2 SAAADI. There are 16 residues in the CDR3. The CDR3 spells CASSDTTGGMGGEQFF. DNA of the CDR3: TGCGCCAGCAGTGACACTACAGGGGGCATGGGCGGTGAGCAGTTCTTC.

This chain connects TRBV5-4 to TRBJ2-2; D remains ambiguous. Per the germline V gene, CDR1 is SGHNT and CDR2 is YYREEE (reference sequence). The CDR3 totals 15 residues. The V and J ends lost 1 base and 4 bases respectively, with 11 bases between them. CDR3 in DNA: TGTGCCAGCAGCTTGCCGGGTGAGAGCACCGGGGAGCTGTTTTTT. This codes for CASSLPGESTGELFF. Variable domain in full (rest from reference TRBV5-4 and TRBJ2-2): ETGVTQSPTHLIKTRGQQVTLRCSSQSGHNTVSWYQQALGQGPQFIFQYYREEENGRGNFPPRFSGLQFPNYSSELNVNALELDDSALYLCASSLPGESTGELFFGEGSRLTVL.

In this sample, this clone turned up once. The V gene is TRBV5-1, the J gene TRBJ2-7; D gene uncertain. This CDR3 spans 14 amino acids. Between the trimmed V and J ends, which lost 4 bases and 3 bases, there was a span of 14 bases. Germline V gene sequence: CDR1 SGHRS, CDR2 YFSETQ. The CDR3 coding sequence is TGCGCCAGCAGCCCGCTCCAACGAGTCTACGAGCAGTACTTC. Translation gives CASSPLQRVYEQYF.

The chain is built from TRBV7-9 and TRBJ2-5; 12 nucleotides line up with TRBD2. The CDR3 consists of 19 residues. Germline CDR1 and CDR2: SEHNR and FQNEAQ (reference sequence). The V gene end was trimmed by 5 bases and the J gene end by 7 bases; junction bases not matched to a gene: 20. This chain's CDR3 is CASSDPPRTSGVVLGTQYF. In nucleotides, the CDR3 is TGTGCCAGCAGCGACCCCCCAAGGACTAGCGGGGTGGTTTTGGGGACCCAGTACTTC. The variable domain in full, completed from reference TRBV7-9 and TRBJ2-5, reads DTGVSQNPRHKITKRGQNVTFRCDPISEHNRLYWYRQTLGQGPEFLTYFQNEAQLEKSRLLSDRFSAERPKGSFSTLEIQRTEQGDSAMYLCASSDPPRTSGVVLGTQYFGPGTRLLVL.

This clone turned up a few times. The gene calls are TRBV6-1 and TRBJ1-3; D is uncertain. Trimming left V 6 bases short and J 0 bases short, with 6 bases between. The CDR3 has 13 amino acids. The germline gives CDR1 MNHNS, CDR2 SASEGT. CDR3 loop: CASRPSSGNTIYF. The CDR3, as DNA: TGTGCCAGCAGGCCGAGCTCTGGAAACACCATATATTTT.

This clone has only one observation. This sample includes further DNA sequences coding for the same CDR3. The chain uses TRBV5-8 and TRBJ1-3, with TRBD1 matching 11 bases. This CDR3 spans 16 amino acids. The J segment lost 6 bases and the V segment lost 1 base, leaving 6 bases of the junction unmatched. Germline lookup yields CDR1 SGHTS and CDR2 YDEGEE. The CDR3 here is CASSLWTGGLENTIYF. CDR3 bases: TGTGCCAGCAGCTTGTGGACAGGGGGCTTGGAAAACACCATATATTTT. Combining the CDR3 with reference TRBV5-8 and TRBJ1-3 gives the whole variable domain EAGVTQSPTHLIKTRGQQATLRCSPISGHTSVYWYQQALGLGLQFLLWYDEGEERNRGNFPPRFSGRQFPNYSSELNVNALELEDSALYLCASSLWTGGLENTIYFGEGSWLTVV.

This rearrangement joins TRBV19 to TRBJ1-4, with TRBD1 matching over 9 bases. CDR1 is LNHDA and CDR2 is SQIVND in the germline V gene (reference sequence). V was clipped by 5 bases and J by 5 bases; unmatched bases: 3. This CDR3 has 14 amino acids. The CDR3 coding sequence is TGTGCCAGTAGTCCGGGACAGGGAAATGAAAAACTGTTTTTT. As protein: CASSPGQGNEKLFF.

The chain combines TRBV2 with TRBJ2-5; TRBD2 might be the D (6 bases). Germline CDR1 SNHLY, CDR2 FYNNEI. This CDR3 has 14 residues. V was shortened by 10 bases and J by 1 base, with 16 bases between the two germline ends. CDR3: CAISGTPLQETQYF. DNA of the CDR3: TGTGCCATTTCCGGGACTCCACTCCAAGAGACCCAGTACTTC. The whole variable domain, filled in from reference TRBV2 and TRBJ2-5, reads EPEVTQTPSHQVTQMGQEVILRCVPISNHLYFYWYRQILGQKVEFLVSFYNNEISEKSEIFDDQFSVERPDGSNFTLKIRSTKLEDSAMYFCAISGTPLQETQYFGPGTRLLVL.

The V and J genes are TRBV7-9 and TRBJ2-3; perhaps TRBD2 as D (6 bases). Germline V gene sequence: CDR1 SEHNR, CDR2 FQNEAQ (reference sequence). Trimming stripped 5 bases from V and 2 bases from J, with 11 bases between. CDR3 length equals 14 residues. The CDR3 DNA is TGTGCCAGCAGCATGGAGGGGATCACAGATACGCAGTATTTT. This sequence encodes CASSMEGITDTQYF.

The V call is TRBV9, the J call TRBJ2-3; the match to TRBD2 covers 8 bases. The germline gives CDR1 SGDLS, CDR2 YYNGEE. The V segment lost 6 bases and the J segment 2 bases; nucleotides outside the gene matches: 11. This CDR3 is built from 16 residues. The CDR3 bases are TGTGCCAGCACGAAAGGGGCTAGCGGGTCCACAGATACGCAGTATTTT. Residues: CASTKGASGSTDTQYF.

This sequence joins TRBV28 and TRBJ1-5, with no clear D. This CDR3 contains 14 residues. Trimming shortened V by 6 bases and J by 3 bases, and 12 bases separated the two germline ends. Germline CDR1 and CDR2: MDHEN and SYDVKM. CDR3 region: CASSLIQSNQPQHF. In DNA form, the CDR3 reads TGTGCCAGCAGCCTTATACAGTCCAATCAGCCCCAGCATTTT.

The chain couples TRBV7-2 to TRBJ2-5, with 10 bases identical to TRBD2. This CDR3 has 16 residues. V gave up 5 bases and J gave up 5 bases; unmatched junction bases: 11. Per the germline V gene, CDR1 is SGHTA and CDR2 is FQGNSA. The CDR3 reads CASSQGAGGRLETQYF. The CDR3 bases are TGTGCCAGCAGCCAGGGAGCGGGGGGGCGCTTGGAGACCCAGTACTTC.